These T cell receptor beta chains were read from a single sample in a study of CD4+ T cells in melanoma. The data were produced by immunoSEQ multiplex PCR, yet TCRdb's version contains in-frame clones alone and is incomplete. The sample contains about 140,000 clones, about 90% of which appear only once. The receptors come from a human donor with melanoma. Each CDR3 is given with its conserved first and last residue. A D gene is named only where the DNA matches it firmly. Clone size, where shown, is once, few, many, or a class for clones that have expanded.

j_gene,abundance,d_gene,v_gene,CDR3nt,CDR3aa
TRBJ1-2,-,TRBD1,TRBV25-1,TGTGCCAGCAGTAAATCCGGGACAGGGGTAATATGGGGCTACACCTTC,CASSKSGTGVIWGYTF
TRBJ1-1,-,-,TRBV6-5,TGTGCCAGCAGTCAACAGGGAGCAGCTTTCTTT,CASSQQGAAFF
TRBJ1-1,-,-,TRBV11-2,TGTGCCAGCAGCGGATTCGGACTGTTCAACACTGAAGCTTTCTTT,CASSGFGLFNTEAFF
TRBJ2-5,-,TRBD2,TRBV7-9,TGTGCCAGCAGCCCTGGACGGGGGGAAGAGACCCAGTACTTC,CASSPGRGEETQYF
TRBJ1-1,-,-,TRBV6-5,TGTGCCAGCAACCAAAACCCCCCGTACACTGAAGCTTTCTTT,CASNQNPPYTEAFF
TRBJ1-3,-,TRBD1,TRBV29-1,TGCAGCGTTCGGGACAGCGACTACCCTGGAAACACCATATATTTT,CSVRDSDYPGNTIYF
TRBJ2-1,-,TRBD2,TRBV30,TGTGCCTGGGCCCCCGGGGGGGCGTACAATGAGCAGTTCTTC,CAWAPGGAYNEQFF
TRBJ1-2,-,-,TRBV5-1,TGCGCCAGCAGCCGGACATTCGACCGTGGCTACACCTTC,CASSRTFDRGYTF
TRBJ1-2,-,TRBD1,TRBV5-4,TGTGCCAGCAGCCCTTTTGACAGGGACTATGGCTACACCTTC,CASSPFDRDYGYTF
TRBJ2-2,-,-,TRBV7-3,TGTGCCAGCAGCCAGGCCCAAAAGAACACCGGGGAGCTGTTTTTT,CASSQAQKNTGELFF
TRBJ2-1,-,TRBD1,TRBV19,TGTGCCAGTAGCCCCCGAGGACAGGGGGTTTACAATGAGCAGTTCTTC,CASSPRGQGVYNEQFF
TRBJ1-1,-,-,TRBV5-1,TGCGCCAGCAGCGGTTTGGACATGAACACTGAAGCTTTCTTT,CASSGLDMNTEAFF
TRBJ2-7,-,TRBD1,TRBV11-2,TGTGCCAGCAGCTTAGCGGGGACAGGGGCGAGGGAGCAGTACTTC,CASSLAGTGAREQYF
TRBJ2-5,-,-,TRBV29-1,TGCAGCGGGAGCAGGGGAGAGGAGACCCAGTACTTC,CSGSRGEETQYF
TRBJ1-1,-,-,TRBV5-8,TGTGCCAGCAAAAGGAGGACTGAAGCTTTCTTT,CASKRRTEAFF
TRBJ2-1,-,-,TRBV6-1,TGTGCCAGCCGGTCGGCCTCCAATGAGCAGTTCTTC,CASRSASNEQFF
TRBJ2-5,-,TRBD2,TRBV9,TGTGCCAGCAGCGTAGGGCTAGCGGGGGGGCCGCAAGAGACCCAGTACTTC,CASSVGLAGGPQETQYF
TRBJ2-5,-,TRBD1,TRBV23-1,TGCGCCAGCAGTCAATGTACAGGGGTGAACCAAGAGACCCAGTACTTC,CASSQCTGVNQETQYF
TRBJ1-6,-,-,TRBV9,TGTGCCAGCAGCCTTTTAGGGGGGGTGGACTTTAATTCACCCCTCCACTTT,CASSLLGGVDFNSPLHF
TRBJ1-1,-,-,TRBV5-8,TGTGCCAGCAGGTGGGCCGGCAATACTGAAGCTTTCTTT,CASRWAGNTEAFF
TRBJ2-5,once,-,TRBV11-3,TGTGCCAGCAGCGACACGTCCGGAGCGGACCAAGAGACCCAGTACTTC,CASSDTSGADQETQYF
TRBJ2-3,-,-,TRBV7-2,TGTGCCAGCAGCGTCAAACTAGGGGATACGCAGTATTTT,CASSVKLGDTQYF
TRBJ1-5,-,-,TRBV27,TGTGCCAGCAGTTTATCTGTGGGAGGGGTTCAGCCCCAGCATTTT,CASSLSVGGVQPQHF
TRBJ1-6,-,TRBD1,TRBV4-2,TGTGCCAGCAGGGGACAGGGTAACAATTCACCCCTCCACTTT,CASRGQGNNSPLHF
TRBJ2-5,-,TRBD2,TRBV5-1,TGCGCCAGCAGCTTGGGACTAGCGGGGGAAGAGACCCAGTACTTC,CASSLGLAGEETQYF
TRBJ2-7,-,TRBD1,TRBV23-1,TGCGCCAGCAGTCCCGACAGGGGCCGAACCTACGAGCAGTACTTC,CASSPDRGRTYEQYF
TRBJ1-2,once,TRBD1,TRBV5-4,TGTGCCAGCAGCCGGGACAGGGAGGACTATGGCTACACCTTC,CASSRDREDYGYTF
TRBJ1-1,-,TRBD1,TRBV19,TGTGCCAGTAGTCCGCAGGGGGCTCGAGCTGAAGCTTTCTTT,CASSPQGARAEAFF
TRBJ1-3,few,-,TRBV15,TGTGCCACCAGCAGAGGCGATGGAAACACCATATATTTT,CATSRGDGNTIYF
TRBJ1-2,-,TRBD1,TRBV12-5,TGTGCTAGTGGTGATGGGGGCGACAGGGGTATGCGCGGCTACACCTTC,CASGDGGDRGMRGYTF
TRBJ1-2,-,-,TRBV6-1,TGTGCCAGCAGCAGCACCGGGGGCTACACCTTC,CASSSTGGYTF
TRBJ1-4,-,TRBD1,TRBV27,TGTGCCAGCCGCGCGCTTACAGGGGCCACAGGGGAAAAACTGTTTTTT,CASRALTGATGEKLFF
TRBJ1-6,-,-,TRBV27,TGTGCCAGCAGTTTTCTTGGGTATAATTCACCCCTCCACTTT,CASSFLGYNSPLHF
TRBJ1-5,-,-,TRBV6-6,TGTGCCAGCAGCGGAGGGGATTATAGCAATCAGCCCCAGCATTTT,CASSGGDYSNQPQHF
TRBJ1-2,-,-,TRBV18,TGTGCCAGCTCACCACTCGACACCACTAACTATGGCTACACCTTC,CASSPLDTTNYGYTF
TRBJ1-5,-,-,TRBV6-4,TGTGCCAGCAGTGAAATGTTAAATCAGCCCCAGCATTTT,CASSEMLNQPQHF
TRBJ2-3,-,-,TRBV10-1,TGCGCCAGCAGTGAGGGTCTCCGACAGAGCACAGATACGCAGTATTTT,CASSEGLRQSTDTQYF